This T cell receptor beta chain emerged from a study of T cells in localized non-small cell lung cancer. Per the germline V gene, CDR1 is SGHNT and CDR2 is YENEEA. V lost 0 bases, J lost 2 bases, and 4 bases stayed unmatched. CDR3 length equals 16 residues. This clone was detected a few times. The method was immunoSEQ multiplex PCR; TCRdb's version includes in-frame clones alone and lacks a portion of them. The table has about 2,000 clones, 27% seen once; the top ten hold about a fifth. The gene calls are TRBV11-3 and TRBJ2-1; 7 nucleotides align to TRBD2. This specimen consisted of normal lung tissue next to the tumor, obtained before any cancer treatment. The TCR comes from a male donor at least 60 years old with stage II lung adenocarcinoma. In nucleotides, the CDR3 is TGTGCCAGCAGCTTAGAGCGGGGGATGACCTACAATGAGCAGTTCTTC. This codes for CASSLERGMTYNEQFF.